The rows below give T cell receptor beta chains drawn from one sample of a study of T cell responses to AZD1222 COVID-19 vaccine. Libraries were prepared by immunoSEQ multiplex PCR; TCRdb keeps only in-frame clonotypes and omits some of them. The sample consists of fewer than 150,000 clones, 93% of them appearing once. The sequencing here drew on peripheral blood, taken on day 0 of AZD1222 vaccination. These receptors were taken from an adult in good health. CDR3s leave out the opening cysteine and the closing phenylalanine or tryptophan. The order of the fields is J gene, clone size, V gene, CDR3 protein. Not all rows give a size; the values are once, few, many and, for expanded clones, a class.

TRBJ1-1,-,TRBV2,ASRAGFGVNTEAF
TRBJ2-7,-,TRBV2,ASSEWVGTSRYEQY
TRBJ2-5,-,TRBV28,ASGSGVQETQY
TRBJ1-5,once,TRBV5-5,ASSSGARAGQPQH
TRBJ2-2,-,TRBV23-1,ASSHNSGCHTGELF
TRBJ2-2,-,TRBV6-5,ASSYSRFAGELF
TRBJ2-3,-,TRBV10-3,AIQGAFSTDTQY
TRBJ1-5,-,TRBV2,ASKGDQPQH
TRBJ1-2,-,TRBV15,ATSRESIVT
TRBJ1-5,-,TRBV2,ASSERRNQPQH
TRBJ2-7,-,TRBV27,ASSSEGSYEQY
TRBJ2-7,-,TRBV30,AWNSGPYEQY
TRBJ1-2,-,TRBV28,ASSLPDSVPR
TRBJ2-1,-,TRBV7-9,ASSPGAGANVYNEQF
TRBJ1-6,-,TRBV11-2,ASSPRRGYNSPLH
TRBJ1-2,-,TRBV12-3/TRBV12-4,ASSPIQGPGYT
TRBJ1-2,-,TRBV6-5,ASSPGQGVTT
TRBJ1-4,-,TRBV7-6,ASSPGTGLGEKLF
TRBJ2-2,-,TRBV10-3,ASSSTGGNTGELF
TRBJ1-5,-,TRBV6-5,ASRGDRGPVQPQH
TRBJ2-2,-,TRBV7-6,ASSRILATGELF
TRBJ1-1,-,TRBV9,ASSGGDRPNTEAF
TRBJ1-2,-,TRBV9,ASSEGRAGPDGYT
TRBJ1-2,-,TRBV29-1,SVTSVTNYGYT
TRBJ2-3,-,TRBV5-1,ASSPGLADTDTQY
TRBJ1-2,-,TRBV12-3/TRBV12-4,ASSSQGARGYT
TRBJ1-3,-,TRBV6-5,ASSPHSSGNTIY
TRBJ1-2,-,TRBV7-2,ASRIDRGQGYT
TRBJ2-2,-,TRBV11-2,ASSYDPKSGELF
TRBJ2-1,-,TRBV5-1,ASRLPGQYNEQF
TRBJ2-5,-,TRBV4-3,ASSQGDRDLETQY
TRBJ2-7,-,TRBV19,ASSMGGYSYEQY